This record looks at one T cell receptor (beta chain) sequence and its context. This clone was counted a few times. The antigen it binds to is not known. No much larger clone exists at a distance of one base, and base qualities are not known. The cohort consisted of 600 to 750 healthy bone marrow donors. All cohort members were sampled while nominally healthy, although unrecorded immune exposures were likely present. The donor was CMV seronegative and was included in the group of about 350 seronegative cohort members. Every donor gave a peripheral blood sample, and the peripheral blood mononuclear cells from that sample were used for TCR beta sequencing. The Qiagen DNeasy Blood Extraction Kit was used to extract genomic DNA from the blood cell samples. Between the V and J ends, shortened by 0 bases and 0 bases respectively, the junction contains 18 bases. From cysteine to phenylalanine, the CDR3 is 18 amino acids long. Just CDR3 DNA is preserved here, 54 bases in frame from base 1. Looking up the germline V gene yields CDR1 KGHSH and CDR2 LQKENI.

Libraries came from the immunoSEQ multiplex PCR assay. The multiplex PCR relied on a mix of 60 forward primers for TCR Vbeta segments and 13 reverse primers for TCR Jbeta segments. A multiplex PCR assay on genomic DNA amplified the CDR3 region of rearranged TCR beta genes. The Illumina HiSeq System was used to sequence the amplified TCR beta libraries as 87-base-pair reads. The source study handled its data this way. In a later analysis, tens of millions of unique TCR beta chains were counted across the approximately 670 repertoires, and roughly 11 million of these chains were shared by at least two donors. To remove PCR and sequencing errors, raw reads were error-corrected and collapsed into unique sequences using a nearest-neighbor algorithm that merged closely related sequences. To assign V, D and J gene segments, CDR3 sequences were aligned to IMGT reference sequences. For a sequence to be retained, a match of at least six nucleotides to both a V gene segment and a J gene segment was required. Rearrangements were called productive when the CDR3 lacked stop codons and stayed in frame with V and J; all others were non-productive. Following IMGT convention, CDR3 was defined as the stretch from the second conserved V-encoded cysteine up to the conserved J-encoded phenylalanine. Sequences without an unambiguous match to a single V gene segment were excluded from the earlier analysis of a few hundred of the donors. An earlier analysis of a few hundred of the donors classified V segments as functional when productive rearrangements were above 56.7% and as segregating when the standard deviation between donors was above 5%. A statistical classification framework was developed to diagnose cytomegalovirus status using the catalog of TCR beta chain sequences. In a later analysis, TCR nucleotide sequences were compared against IMGT/GENE-DB human TR gene sequences so that V and J genes could be assigned. The TCRdist pipeline was used in a later analysis to assign CDR3 sequences and most-parsimonious VDJ recombination scenarios. In a later analysis, each TCR beta chain was defined by its CDR3 amino acid sequence together with its V-gene family, and reads without a unique V-gene family were excluded. In a later analysis, around 600 highly shared, low-generation-probability nucleotide sequences were removed to address suspected cross-contamination and a sequencing artifact. In a later analysis, a clonal expansion index for each public chain was calculated from normalized within-repertoire ranks of inferred template counts. In a later analysis, generation probabilities were computed with a VDJ recombination model fitted to out-of-frame rearrangements, and the resulting probabilities were checked against IGoR. Hypergeometric tests were used in a later analysis to score TCR-TCR, TCR-HLA and TCR-CMV co-occurrence, with a repertoire-size bias correction applied to the TCR pairs. To estimate false discovery rates, a later analysis permuted the HLA or CMV assignments 20 times. In a later analysis, co-occurring TCRs were grouped using DBSCAN, with TCRdist sequence similarity added in when clustering inside HLA-allele-positive subsets. Co-occurrence clustering excluded repertoires with fewer than 30,000 or more than 120,000 public chains, plus five with anomalous nucleotide sharing. TCRdb retrieved this table from immuneACCESS and kept in-frame rearrangements only. Not all clones are present; in checked studies, unresolved V genes account for under half, and no reason is known for the remainder. V, J and clone size reflect that table, while D and trimming were determined from the DNA. This sample is represented by 65,000 to 75,000 clones; 65% to 70% of them were singletons. The ten largest clones add up to just over 2% of the sample.

This entry comes from a study of cytomegalovirus exposure and HLA in healthy donors (dated 2017 in TCRdb). Describing the broader study: According to an earlier analysis of several hundred of the donors, 200 million or so T cells yielded 117 million unique TCR beta sequences and about 300 Gb of sequence data. Rather than using new phenotypic data, the later analysis identified candidate immune exposures from TCR beta sequences and from how often those sequences occurred across donors. All discovery cohort repertoires had been generated on a single sequencing platform. The study was designed to test whether signatures of past pathogen exposure could be identified by cataloging public T cell receptors. Four or five DR-DQ haplotypes were handled as single units for association and clustering because linkage in the cohort was strong. Besides the first cohort of roughly 700 subjects, a separate validation cohort made up of around 120 different subjects was used. The T cell repertoires of around 730 subjects were profiled by immunosequencing and related to cytomegalovirus serostatus. A later analysis re-examined previously published TCR beta repertoires from more than 600 donors and added high-resolution HLA genotyping to investigate patterns of TCR occurrence. Class I and class II HLA loci were covered by the typing at four-digit resolution. To predict cytomegalovirus infection status, the study combined high-throughput TCR immunosequencing, statistical association of individual TCRs with disease status, and machine learning. Typing coverage differed by locus: A, B, C, DRB1 and DQB1 were typed in roughly 629-630 donors, DQA1 in about 500, DPA1 in 600 to 610, and DPB1 in 472. An earlier analysis of nearly 600 of the donors applied high-throughput TCR beta sequencing to assess whether each TCR beta V gene segment acted as functional or pseudogenic. Across approximately 420 genotyped donors of the cohort, an average of approximately 240,000 unique TCR beta nucleotide sequences per donor were sequenced, and approximately 19% of those sequences were non-productive. Genome-wide SNP genotypes for about 55% of the 666 donors were used in a later genetic analysis, which treated that subset as a discovery cohort. Among the roughly 400 genotyped donors, under 90% belonged to the genetic ancestry cluster associated with self-reported Caucasian donors. Donor age, sex, ethnicity and CMV serostatus were compiled alongside the repertoire data. Approximately 300 gigabases of sequencing data and 91 million or so unique TCR sequences made up an early release that covered 500 to 650 HLA-typed donors.

What the study reported, not specific to this receptor: Compared with equally common non-associated chains, HLA-associated TCR beta chains in a later analysis were more clonally expanded and had lower generation probabilities. Because HLA typing was unavailable for some donors at each locus, only the typed subset was used in association tests. In an earlier analysis of approximately 590 of the donors, most TCR beta V segments were observed in productive rearrangements about 87% or about 30% of the time, broadly matching IMGT annotations. The study gave a list of about 160 TCR beta chains associated with cytomegalovirus. Linkage disequilibrium might explain the correlated functional status among segregating V segments, but an unknown experimental factor could not be ruled out. A later genetic analysis reported fewer N-insertions in productive TCRs among donors in an Asian-associated ancestry cluster than the roughly 690-donor mean. The classifier was reported to diagnose cytomegalovirus status with high specificity and sensitivity in both the original cohort and the validation cohort. At a false discovery rate of 0.05, a later analysis linked some 17,000 TCR beta sequences to specific HLA alleles. In this cohort, only TCR beta chains were sequenced, and detectable features were limited by the absence of alpha or paired-chain data. A cluster of highly shared sequence variants was judged likely to represent a technical artifact of the sequencing pipeline. In a later analysis, TCR association rates were found to vary across HLA loci, with the most associated TCRs seen for DRB1 alleles and the fewest for HLA-C alleles. Assigning TCR associations to individual alleles was difficult when HLA alleles, especially DR and DQ, strongly co-occurred. Because counts were too low, about 18 rarely observed V segments, including chromosome 9 orphons, were left out of the earlier analysis of 587 of the donors. In vitro tests confirmed that a few of the cytomegalovirus-associated TCR beta chains recognize cytomegalovirus antigens. The 87-base-pair reads could not distinguish some IMGT-functional V segments, including TRBV6-2 and TRBV6-3, so those segments were excluded. According to a later analysis, most CMV-associated TCR beta chains appeared to be HLA-restricted, and the HLA associations seemed to be driven largely by CMV exposure. A further reported finding was that TCR beta sequences accurately predicted the HLA-A and HLA-B alleles for most subjects in the first cohort. The only immune exposure information available for the cohort was CMV serostatus. Presence/absence analyses assumed roughly uniform sequencing depth across donors, an assumption that may not hold. Most TCR sequences were seen in very few donors, while some public TCRs were found in many individuals. The authors suggested that the approach could potentially be generalized to other disease states and immunological phenotypes. An association between a missense DCLRE1C variant and V-gene and J-gene trimming of TCR beta chains was found in a later genetic analysis and replicated in an independent cohort. According to a later analysis, parvovirus B19, influenza, CMV and Epstein-Barr virus appeared linked to several top co-occurrence clusters.

The sequencing input was PBMCs. This clonotype was obtained from a woman aged 30 to 39 in good health and CMV-seronegative. This chain is built from TRBV18 and TRBJ2-7; the D region possibly corresponds to TRBD1 (5 bases align). The CDR3 sequence is CASSPPNIKQESSYEQYF. The DNA sequence reads TGTGCCAGCTCACCACCGAACATCAAACAGGAGAGCTCCTACGAGCAGTACTTC.